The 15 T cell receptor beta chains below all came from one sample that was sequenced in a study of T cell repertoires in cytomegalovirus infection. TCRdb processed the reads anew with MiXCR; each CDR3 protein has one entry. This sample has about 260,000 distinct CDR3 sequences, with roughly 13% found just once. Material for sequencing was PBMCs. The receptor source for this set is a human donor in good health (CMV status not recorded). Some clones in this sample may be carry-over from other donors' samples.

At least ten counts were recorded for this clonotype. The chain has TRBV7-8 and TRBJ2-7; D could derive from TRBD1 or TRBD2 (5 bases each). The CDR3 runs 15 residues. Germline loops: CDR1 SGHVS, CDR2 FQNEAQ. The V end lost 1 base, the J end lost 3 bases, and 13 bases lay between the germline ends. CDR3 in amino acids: CASSLVGPGLYEQYF. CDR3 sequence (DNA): TGTGCCAGCAGCTTAGTGGGGCCGGGGCTCTACGAGCAGTACTTC.

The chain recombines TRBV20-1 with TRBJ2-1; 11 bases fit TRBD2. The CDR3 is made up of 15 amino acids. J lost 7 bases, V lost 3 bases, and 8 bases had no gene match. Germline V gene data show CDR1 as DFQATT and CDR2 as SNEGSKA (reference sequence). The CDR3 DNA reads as TGCAGTGCTAGCTCGGAACTAGCGGGAGAGAATGAGCAGTTCTTC. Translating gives CSASSELAGENEQFF.

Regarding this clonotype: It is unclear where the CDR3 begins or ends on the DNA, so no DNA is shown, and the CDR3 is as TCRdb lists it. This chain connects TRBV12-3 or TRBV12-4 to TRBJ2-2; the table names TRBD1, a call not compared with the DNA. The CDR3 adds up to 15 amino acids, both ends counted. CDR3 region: CASSSSTGNTGELFF.

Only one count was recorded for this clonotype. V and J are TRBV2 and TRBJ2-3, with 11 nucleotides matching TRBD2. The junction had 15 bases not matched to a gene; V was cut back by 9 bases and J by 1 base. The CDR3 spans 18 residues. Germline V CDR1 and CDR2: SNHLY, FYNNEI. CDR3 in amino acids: CASFRGLAGGVGTDTQYF. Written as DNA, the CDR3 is TGTGCCAGTTTCAGGGGTCTAGCGGGAGGAGTAGGCACAGATACGCAGTATTTT.

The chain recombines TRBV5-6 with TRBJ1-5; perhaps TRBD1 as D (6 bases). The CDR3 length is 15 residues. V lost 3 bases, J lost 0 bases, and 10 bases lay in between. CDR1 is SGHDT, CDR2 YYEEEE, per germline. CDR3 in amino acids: CASSSRGYSNQPQHF. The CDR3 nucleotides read TGTGCCAGCAGCTCCAGGGGATATAGCAATCAGCCCCAGCATTTT.

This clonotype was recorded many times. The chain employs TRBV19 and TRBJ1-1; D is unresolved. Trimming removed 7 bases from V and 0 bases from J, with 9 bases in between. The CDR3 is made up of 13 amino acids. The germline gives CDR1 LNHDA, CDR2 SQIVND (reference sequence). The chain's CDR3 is CASNREMNTEAFF. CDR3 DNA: TGTGCCAGTAACCGGGAGATGAACACTGAAGCTTTCTTT. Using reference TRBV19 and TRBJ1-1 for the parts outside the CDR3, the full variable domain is DGGITQSPKYLFRKEGQNVTLSCEQNLNHDAMYWYRQDPGQGLRLIYYSQIVNDFQKGDIAEGYSVSREKKESFPLTVTSAQKNPTAFYLCASNREMNTEAFFGQGTRLTVV.

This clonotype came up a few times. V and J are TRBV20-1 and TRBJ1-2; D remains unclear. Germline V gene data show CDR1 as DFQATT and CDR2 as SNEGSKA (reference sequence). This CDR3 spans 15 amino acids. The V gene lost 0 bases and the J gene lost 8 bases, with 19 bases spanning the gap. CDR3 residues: CSARDSREGNQGYTF. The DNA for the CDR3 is TGCAGTGCTAGAGATTCAAGAGAGGGTAATCAGGGCTACACCTTC.

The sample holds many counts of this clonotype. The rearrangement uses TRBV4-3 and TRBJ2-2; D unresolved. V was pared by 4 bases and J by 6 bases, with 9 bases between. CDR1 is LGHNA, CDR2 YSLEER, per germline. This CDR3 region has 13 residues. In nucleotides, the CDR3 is TGCGCCAGCAGCCTAAGGGTACCCGGGGAGCTGTTTTTT. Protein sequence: CASSLRVPGELFF.

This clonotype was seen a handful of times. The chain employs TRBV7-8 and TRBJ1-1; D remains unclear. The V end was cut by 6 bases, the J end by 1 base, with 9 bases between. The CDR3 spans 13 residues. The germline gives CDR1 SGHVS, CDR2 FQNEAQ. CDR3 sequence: CASRPTRNTEAFF. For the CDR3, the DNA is TGTGCCAGCAGACCGACCCGGAACACTGAAGCTTTCTTT.

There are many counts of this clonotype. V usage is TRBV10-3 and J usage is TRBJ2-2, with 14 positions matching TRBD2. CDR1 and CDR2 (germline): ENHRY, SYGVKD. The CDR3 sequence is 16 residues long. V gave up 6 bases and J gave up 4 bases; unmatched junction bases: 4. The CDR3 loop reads CAISGLAGGTTGELFF. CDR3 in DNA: TGTGCCATCAGCGGACTAGCGGGAGGAACCACCGGGGAGCTGTTTTTT.

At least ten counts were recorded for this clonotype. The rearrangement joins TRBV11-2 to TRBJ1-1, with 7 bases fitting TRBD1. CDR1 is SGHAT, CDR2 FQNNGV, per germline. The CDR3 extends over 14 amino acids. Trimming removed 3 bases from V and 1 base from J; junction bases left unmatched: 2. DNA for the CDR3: TGTGCCAGCAGCTTTCAGGGGGAGAACACTGAAGCTTTCTTT. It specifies CASSFQGENTEAFF.

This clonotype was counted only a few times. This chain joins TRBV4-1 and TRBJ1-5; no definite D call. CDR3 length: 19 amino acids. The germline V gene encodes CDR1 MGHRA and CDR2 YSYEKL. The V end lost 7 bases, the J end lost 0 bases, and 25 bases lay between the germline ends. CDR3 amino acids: CASKADPKEAANSNQPQHF. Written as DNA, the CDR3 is TGCGCCAGCAAAGCCGACCCTAAAGAGGCAGCGAATAGCAATCAGCCCCAGCATTTT.

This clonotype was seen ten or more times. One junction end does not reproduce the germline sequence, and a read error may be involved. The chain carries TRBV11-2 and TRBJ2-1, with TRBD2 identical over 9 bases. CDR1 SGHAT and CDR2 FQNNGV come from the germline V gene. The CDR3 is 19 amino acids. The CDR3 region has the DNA TGTGCCAGCAGCTCCGAGGGTTGGCGGGGGGGCCCCTCCGACAATGAGCAGTTCTTC. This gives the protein CASSSEGWRGGPSDNEQFF. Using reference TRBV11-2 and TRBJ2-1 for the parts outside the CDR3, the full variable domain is EAGVAQSPRYKIIEKRQSVAFWCNPISGHATLYWYQQILGQGPKLLIQFQNNGVVDDSQLPKDRFSAERLKGVDSTLKIQPAKLEDSAVYLCASSSEGWRGGPSDNEQFFGPGTRLTVL.

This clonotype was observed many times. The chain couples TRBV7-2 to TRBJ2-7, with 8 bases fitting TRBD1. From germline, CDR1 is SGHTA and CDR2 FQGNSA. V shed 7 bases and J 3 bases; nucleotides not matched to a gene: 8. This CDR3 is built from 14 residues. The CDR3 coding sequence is TGTGCCAGCACCCCAGGGACAGGCTTCTACGAGCAGTACTTC. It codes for CASTPGTGFYEQYF.

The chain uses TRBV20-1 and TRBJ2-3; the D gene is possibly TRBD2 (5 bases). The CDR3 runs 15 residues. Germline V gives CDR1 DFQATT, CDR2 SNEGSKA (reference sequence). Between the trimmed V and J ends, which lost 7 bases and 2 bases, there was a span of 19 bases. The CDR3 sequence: CSGVQARGLTDTQYF. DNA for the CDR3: TGCAGTGGGGTGCAGGCGAGAGGGCTCACAGATACGCAGTATTTT.